The 32 T cell receptor beta chains below all came from one sample that was sequenced in a study of blood T cell repertoires in COVID-19. This table comes from immunoSEQ multiplex PCR, and its TCRdb copy is limited to in-frame clones, with some not included. The sample comprises 65,000 to 80,000 clones, over 85% of which are singletons, and 8% to 10% rests with the top ten. Sequenced: peripheral blood. Receptor source: a human donor in a cohort sampled during active COVID-19.

This chain connects TRBV25-1 to TRBJ1-3; 7 bases fit TRBD1. Germline CDR1 and CDR2: MGHDK and SYGVNS. This CDR3 spans 17 amino acids. The V gene end was trimmed by 5 bases and the J gene end by 0 bases; junction bases not matched to a gene: 10. The CDR3, as DNA: TGTGCCAGCAGTTTCAACACGGGACAGAGCTCTGGAAACACCATATATTTT. This encodes CASSFNTGQSSGNTIYF.

This clone was observed a handful of times. J is TRBJ2-5 and V is TRBV3-1 (or the pseudogene TRBV3-2); TRBD1 agrees at 8 bases. J lost 5 bases, V lost 4 bases, and 9 bases had no gene match. Germline lookup yields CDR1 LGHDT and CDR2 YNNKEL (reference sequence). The length of the CDR3 is 15 residues. The CDR3 sequence: CASSRRGTGPETQYF. CDR3 DNA sequence: TGTGCCAGCAGCCGACGTGGGACAGGCCCTGAGACCCAGTACTTC.

This clone came up a few times. The CDR3 loop is CASSLTGSGETQYF. CDR3 bases: TGTGCCAGCTCCCTGACTGGGAGCGGAGAGACCCAGTACTTC. This chain uses TRBV18 with TRBJ2-5, with D tentatively TRBD2 (5 bases). The V gene lost 6 bases and the J gene lost 4 bases, with 15 bases spanning the gap. The CDR3 spans 14 residues. Germline V gene sequence: CDR1 KGHSH, CDR2 LQKENI.

The gene calls are TRBV20-1 and TRBJ2-1; D is unclear. The CDR3 runs 11 residues. Germline V lookup: CDR1 DFQATT, CDR2 SNEGSKA (reference sequence). V dropped 0 bases and J dropped 9 bases, with 6 bases sitting between them. CDR3 sequence (DNA): TGCAGTGCTAGAGAAGCGTCTGAGCAGTTCTTC. Encoded protein: CSAREASEQFF.

The J gene is TRBJ2-1, the V gene TRBV11-3, with D possibly TRBD2 on 6 matching bases. The V end was cut by 5 bases, the J end by 2 bases, with 16 bases between. This CDR3 comprises 16 residues. Germline assignment: CDR1 SGHNT and CDR2 YENEEA. Here the CDR3 reads CASSPEGGPTYNEQFF. The CDR3 DNA is TGTGCCAGCAGCCCGGAGGGCGGGCCTACCTACAATGAGCAGTTCTTC.

CDR3 loop: CATMGGQGAAKNIQYF. The CDR3 DNA reads TGTGCCACCATGGGCGGACAGGGGGCGGCCAAAAACATTCAGTACTTC. V is TRBV28 and J is TRBJ2-4; TRBD1 agrees at 11 bases. J lost 1 base, V lost 10 bases, and 9 bases had no gene match. CDR3 length: 16 residues. Germline V gene sequence: CDR1 MDHEN, CDR2 SYDVKM.

This chain connects TRBV7-8 to TRBJ1-6; 7 positions match TRBD1. The CDR3 runs to 19 residues. Germline V lookup: CDR1 SGHVS, CDR2 FQNEAQ. The V segment lost 5 bases and the J segment 4 bases; nucleotides outside the gene matches: 17. Written as DNA, the CDR3 is TGTGCCAGCAGCGAGACGACCGGACAGGACCTATTATATAATTCACCCCTCCACTTT. It specifies CASSETTGQDLLYNSPLHF.

J is TRBJ2-1 and V is TRBV7-9; 12 bases are a match to TRBD1. The CDR3 runs to 14 residues. Germline CDR1 SEHNR, CDR2 FQNEAQ (reference sequence). V shed 5 bases and J 15 bases; nucleotides not matched to a gene: 11. The CDR3 bases are TGTGCCAGCAGCCCGCCCGGGGACAGGGGGCAATGGTTCTTC. Its translation: CASSPPGDRGQWFF.

This chain connects TRBV5-6 to TRBJ2-6; the D is unclear. V lost 0 bases, J lost 13 bases, and 11 bases lay in between. The CDR3 sequence is 13 residues long. Germline loops: CDR1 SGHDT, CDR2 YYEEEE. The CDR3 DNA sequence: TGTGCCAGCAGCTTGGAGGTGACAAGGGTCCTGACTTTC. This codes for CASSLEVTRVLTF.

This chain connects TRBV28 to TRBJ1-1; no reliable D call. Germline V gene data show CDR1 as MDHEN and CDR2 as SYDVKM. Trimming stripped 7 bases from V and 4 bases from J, with 19 bases between. The CDR3 is 15 residues long. CDR3 protein: CASTTIGVYGTEAFF. In DNA form, the CDR3 reads TGTGCCAGCACCACAATCGGGGTTTACGGCACTGAAGCTTTCTTT.

V and J are TRBV7-2 and TRBJ1-6; 8 bases are shared with TRBD1. The V and J ends lost 5 bases and 8 bases, in that order; junction bases with no gene match: 11. Germline V gene sequence: CDR1 SGHTA, CDR2 FQGNSA. The CDR3 length is 16 residues. The CDR3: CASSPRQGYGDSPLHF. The CDR3 DNA sequence: TGTGCCAGCAGCCCACGACAGGGGTACGGGGATTCACCCCTCCACTTT.

The rearrangement joins TRBV9 to TRBJ2-5, with a possible D match to TRBD2 (7 bases). Trimming removed 0 bases from V and 3 bases from J, with 15 bases in between. CDR1 and CDR2 (germline): SGDLS, YYNGEE. The CDR3 runs 16 residues. In nucleotides, the CDR3 is TGTGCCAGCAGCGTAGGGGGAGGGGGAGTAAAAGAGACCCAGTACTTC. Its protein is CASSVGGGGVKETQYF. Filled out from reference TRBV9 and TRBJ2-5, the complete variable domain reads DSGVTQTPKHLITATGQRVTLRCSPRSGDLSVYWYQQSLDQGLQFLIQYYNGEERAKGNILERFSAQQFPDLHSELNLSSLELGDSALYFCASSVGGGGVKETQYFGPGTRLLVL.

This clone is termed medium-sized (0.01 to 0.1%). The CDR3 loop reads CASSFDGGRMGEQFF. The CDR3 coding sequence is TGTGCCAGCAGCTTTGATGGCGGGAGAATGGGTGAGCAGTTCTTC. This chain joins TRBV5-4 and TRBJ2-1, with TRBD2 identical over 7 bases. The CDR3 length is 15 residues. Trimming removed 2 bases from V and 9 bases from J; junction bases left unmatched: 11. CDR1 and CDR2 (germline): SGHNT, YYREEE (reference sequence).

The V and J genes are TRBV21-1 and TRBJ2-7; the table's D gene call, TRBD1, was not cross checked with the DNA. TRBV21-1 is labeled a pseudogene. CDR3 length: 19 residues. CDR3 residues: CASSSIRDRNPSRVYEQYF. CDR3 bases: TGTGCCAGCAGCTCAATCCGGGACAGGAACCCGTCCCGAGTCTACGAGCAGTACTTC.

This chain links TRBV5-4 with TRBJ2-2; TRBD1 matches at 10 bases. Germline V gene lookup returns CDR1 SGHNT and CDR2 YYREEE (reference sequence). CDR3 size: 18 residues. The V segment lost 3 bases and the J segment 4 bases; nucleotides outside the gene matches: 12. CDR3 residues: CASSSMATGGAATGELFF. CDR3 sequence (DNA): TGTGCCAGCAGCTCGATGGCGACAGGGGGCGCCGCCACCGGGGAGCTGTTTTTT.

This clone has a handful of counts. J is TRBJ2-1 and V is TRBV7-3, with 8 bases fitting TRBD2. The germline V gene has CDR1 SGHTA and CDR2 FQGTGA. V gave up 0 bases and J gave up 9 bases; unmatched junction bases: 13. This CDR3 region has 17 residues. Here the CDR3 reads CASSLTGLAGHGGEQFF. In DNA form, the CDR3 reads TGTGCCAGCAGCTTAACCGGGTTAGCGGGGCACGGTGGTGAGCAGTTCTTC.

This chain uses TRBV5-1 with TRBJ2-3, with TRBD2 identical over 11 bases. The CDR3 runs to 16 residues. CDR1 is SGHRS and CDR2 is YFSETQ in the germline V gene. V dropped 0 bases and J dropped 1; count of bases not matched to a gene: 1. The CDR3 protein is CASSLEGLAGTDTQYF. DNA for the CDR3: TGCGCCAGCAGCTTGGAGGGACTAGCGGGCACAGATACGCAGTATTTT.

The chain links TRBV11-2 to TRBJ2-6, with D possibly being TRBD2 (5 bases). Germline V lookup: CDR1 SGHAT, CDR2 FQNNGV. Trimming stripped 0 bases from V and 5 bases from J, with 11 bases between. CDR3 length: 16 amino acids. The CDR3 spells CASSLERQRWANVLTF. In nucleotides, the CDR3 is TGTGCCAGCAGCTTAGAACGTCAGCGGTGGGCCAACGTCCTGACTTTC.

V is TRBV28 and J is TRBJ2-7, with 8 bases fitting TRBD1. Germline V gives CDR1 MDHEN, CDR2 SYDVKM. Trimming at V came to 5 bases and at J to 8 bases, leaving 8 bases not matched to a gene. The CDR3 sequence is 13 residues long. The CDR3 DNA is TGTGCCAGCAGTATCTCAGACAGGGGTCAGCAGTACTTC. This encodes CASSISDRGQQYF. The whole variable domain, filled in from reference TRBV28 and TRBJ2-7, reads DVKVTQSSRYLVKRTGEKVFLECVQDMDHENMFWYRQDPGLGLRLIYFSYDVKMKEKGDIPEGYSVSREKKERFSLILESASTNQTSMYLCASSISDRGQQYFGPGTRLTVT.

This chain uses TRBV5-4 with TRBJ1-2; possible D gene TRBD1, 6 bases. V lost 4 bases, J lost 4 bases, and 11 bases lay in between. CDR3 length: 13 amino acids. The germline gives CDR1 SGHNT, CDR2 YYREEE (reference sequence). CDR3: CASSARTAYGYTF. The CDR3 region has the DNA TGTGCCAGCAGCGCCCGGACAGCCTATGGCTACACCTTC. The complete variable domain, with remaining parts taken from reference TRBV5-4 and TRBJ1-2, reads ETGVTQSPTHLIKTRGQQVTLRCSSQSGHNTVSWYQQALGQGPQFIFQYYREEENGRGNFPPRFSGLQFPNYSSELNVNALELDDSALYLCASSARTAYGYTFGSGTRLTVV.

This clone has a handful of counts. The V gene is TRBV27, the J gene TRBJ2-1; 16 nucleotides agree with TRBD2. The CDR3 extends over 18 amino acids. Germline V gives CDR1 MNHEY, CDR2 SMNVEV (reference sequence). V dropped 7 bases and J dropped 0; count of bases not matched to a gene: 6. The CDR3 sequence is CASKTGTSGRASYNEQFF. The CDR3 coding sequence is TGTGCCAGCAAAACCGGGACTAGCGGGAGGGCCTCCTACAATGAGCAGTTCTTC.

The chain employs TRBV9 and TRBJ1-2; D might be TRBD1 (5 bases). CDR1 and CDR2 (germline): SGDLS, YYNGEE. CDR3 length: 14 amino acids. V was pared by 0 bases and J by 4 bases, with 10 bases between. DNA of the CDR3: TGTGCCAGCAGCGTAGAGGAGGGGTTCTATGGCTACACCTTC. This sequence encodes CASSVEEGFYGYTF. The full variable domain, with the rest looked up from reference TRBV9 and TRBJ1-2, is DSGVTQTPKHLITATGQRVTLRCSPRSGDLSVYWYQQSLDQGLQFLIQYYNGEERAKGNILERFSAQQFPDLHSELNLSSLELGDSALYFCASSVEEGFYGYTFGSGTRLTVV.

This chain connects TRBV7-6 to TRBJ2-3; D perhaps matches TRBD2 (6 bases). The CDR3 has 15 residues. Trimming took off 4 bases at V and 0 bases at J, with 11 bases between the two ends. The germline V gene has CDR1 SGHVS and CDR2 FNYEAQ. The DNA for the CDR3 is TGTGCCAGCAGCTCCTTAGCGGAGAGCACAGATACGCAGTATTTT. Translated: CASSSLAESTDTQYF. Combining the CDR3 with reference TRBV7-6 and TRBJ2-3 gives the whole variable domain GAGVSQSPRYKVTKRGQDVALRCDPISGHVSLYWYRQALGQGPEFLTYFNYEAQQDKSGLPNDRFSAERPEGSISTLTIQRTEQRDSAMYRCASSSLAESTDTQYFGPGTRLTVL.

The chain uses TRBV9 and TRBJ1-4, with 10 bases fitting TRBD1. The CDR3 spans 15 residues. Looked up from germline, CDR1 is SGDLS and CDR2 is YYNGEE. The junction had 8 bases not matched to a gene; V was cut back by 4 bases and J by 8 bases. In DNA, the CDR3 is TGTGCCAGCAGCCCCGGGACAGGGGAGGTAGAAAAACTGTTTTTT. Amino acids: CASSPGTGEVEKLFF.

The V gene is TRBV4-1, the J gene TRBJ2-7, with TRBD2 matching over 9 bases. Germline V gene sequence: CDR1 MGHRA, CDR2 YSYEKL. The CDR3 is 15 amino acids. J lost 7 bases, V lost 0 bases, and 7 bases had no gene match. The CDR3 DNA reads as TGCGCCAGCAGCCAAGAGATAGCGGGAGTGGAGGAGCAGTACTTC. Protein product: CASSQEIAGVEEQYF.

The J gene is TRBJ2-2, the V gene TRBV19; 8 bases align to TRBD1. The trim removed 4 bases at V and 6 bases at J, leaving 16 bases unmatched. This CDR3 contains 18 residues. Per germline, CDR1 LNHDA and CDR2 SQIVND (reference sequence). The CDR3 protein is CASSTFDRGDGSAGELFF. The CDR3 bases are TGTGCCAGTAGTACCTTTGACAGGGGCGATGGGAGTGCCGGGGAGCTGTTTTTT.

This chain links TRBV24-1 with TRBJ2-7; 8 bases are shared with TRBD1. CDR3 length: 16 residues. With V trimmed by 3 bases and J by 4 bases, 10 bases remained unmatched. The V gene's germline CDR1 is KGHDR and CDR2 SFDVKD. The CDR3 here is CATSDHTTGGQYEQYF. The DNA for the CDR3 is TGTGCCACCAGTGATCACACCACAGGGGGTCAGTACGAGCAGTACTTC.

This chain uses TRBV28 with TRBJ2-1; TRBD2 agrees at 7 bases. The V and J ends lost 6 bases and 9 bases, in that order; junction bases with no gene match: 20. In germline, CDR1 is MDHEN, CDR2 SYDVKM. The CDR3 totals 17 residues. CDR3 sequence reads: CASRNGGLAVNTGEQFF. The CDR3 DNA reads as TGTGCCAGCAGGAATGGCGGGCTAGCGGTTAACACAGGTGAGCAGTTCTTC.

This chain connects TRBV7-9 to TRBJ1-1; the match to TRBD1 covers 8 bases. Unmatched junction bases numbered 12, after V lost 3 bases and J lost 3 bases. This CDR3 has 17 residues. Germline CDR1 SEHNR, CDR2 FQNEAQ (reference sequence). CDR3 coding DNA: TGTGCCAGCAGCTTCACTCAGGGGGCCGCTCGGTACACTGAAGCTTTCTTT. Residues: CASSFTQGAARYTEAFF. The full variable domain, its missing parts supplied by reference TRBV7-9 and TRBJ1-1, is DTGVSQNPRHKITKRGQNVTFRCDPISEHNRLYWYRQTLGQGPEFLTYFQNEAQLEKSRLLSDRFSAERPKGSFSTLEIQRTEQGDSAMYLCASSFTQGAARYTEAFFGQGTRLTVV.

The chain uses TRBV19 and TRBJ2-1; weak D call: TRBD2 (6 bases). This CDR3 region has 14 residues. Germline V gene data show CDR1 as LNHDA and CDR2 as SQIVND (reference sequence). Trimming stripped 1 base from V and 8 bases from J, with 12 bases between. In DNA form, the CDR3 reads TGTGCCAGTAGTATAGGGGGGGTTTTGCATGAGCAGTTCTTC. Translation: CASSIGGVLHEQFF.

V and J are TRBV19 and TRBJ2-4, with D uncertain. V shed 5 bases and J shed 0 bases, with 5 bases lying between them. This CDR3 has 13 amino acids. CDR1 LNHDA and CDR2 SQIVND come from the germline V gene (reference sequence). The CDR3 DNA follows: TGTGCCAGTAGTTCACTAGCCAAAAACATTCAGTACTTC. Translating it yields CASSSLAKNIQYF.

V is TRBV27 and J is TRBJ1-1; 10 bases map to TRBD1. After removal of 5 bases from V and 8 bases from J, the junction contained 2 bases not matched to a gene. CDR1 and CDR2 from the germline V gene are MNHEY and SMNVEV (reference sequence). The CDR3 runs 12 residues. The CDR3 protein is CASSRQGAEAFF. The CDR3 coding sequence is TGTGCCAGCAGTCGACAGGGGGCGGAAGCTTTCTTT.